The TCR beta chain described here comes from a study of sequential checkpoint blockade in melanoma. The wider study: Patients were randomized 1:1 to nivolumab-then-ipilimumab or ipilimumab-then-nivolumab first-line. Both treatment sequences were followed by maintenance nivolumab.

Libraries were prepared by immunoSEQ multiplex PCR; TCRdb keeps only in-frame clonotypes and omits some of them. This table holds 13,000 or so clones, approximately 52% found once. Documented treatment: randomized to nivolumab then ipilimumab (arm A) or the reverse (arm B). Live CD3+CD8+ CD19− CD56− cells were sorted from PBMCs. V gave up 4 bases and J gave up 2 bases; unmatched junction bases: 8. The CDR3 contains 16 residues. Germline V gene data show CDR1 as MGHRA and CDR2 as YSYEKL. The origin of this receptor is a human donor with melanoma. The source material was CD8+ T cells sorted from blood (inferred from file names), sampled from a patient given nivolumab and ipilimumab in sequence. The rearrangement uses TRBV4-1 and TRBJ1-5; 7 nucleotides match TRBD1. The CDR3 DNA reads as TGCGCCAGCAGCCCCTTATACACAGGGGGCAATCAGCCCCAGCATTTT. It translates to CASSPLYTGGNQPQHF.